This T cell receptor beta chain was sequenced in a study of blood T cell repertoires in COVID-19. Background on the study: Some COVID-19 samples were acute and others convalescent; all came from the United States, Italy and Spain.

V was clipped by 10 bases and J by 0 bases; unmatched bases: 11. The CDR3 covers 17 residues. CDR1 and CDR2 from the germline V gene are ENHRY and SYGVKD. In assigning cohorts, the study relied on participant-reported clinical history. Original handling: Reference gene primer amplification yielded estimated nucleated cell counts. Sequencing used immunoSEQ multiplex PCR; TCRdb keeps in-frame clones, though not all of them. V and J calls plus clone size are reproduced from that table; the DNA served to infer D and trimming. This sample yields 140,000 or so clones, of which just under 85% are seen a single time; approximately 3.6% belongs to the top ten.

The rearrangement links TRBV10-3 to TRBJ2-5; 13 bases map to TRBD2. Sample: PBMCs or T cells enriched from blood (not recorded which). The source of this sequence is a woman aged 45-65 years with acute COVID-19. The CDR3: CATRLAGGSGNQETQYF. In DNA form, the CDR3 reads TGTGCCACCCGACTAGCGGGAGGTTCGGGGAACCAAGAGACCCAGTACTTC.